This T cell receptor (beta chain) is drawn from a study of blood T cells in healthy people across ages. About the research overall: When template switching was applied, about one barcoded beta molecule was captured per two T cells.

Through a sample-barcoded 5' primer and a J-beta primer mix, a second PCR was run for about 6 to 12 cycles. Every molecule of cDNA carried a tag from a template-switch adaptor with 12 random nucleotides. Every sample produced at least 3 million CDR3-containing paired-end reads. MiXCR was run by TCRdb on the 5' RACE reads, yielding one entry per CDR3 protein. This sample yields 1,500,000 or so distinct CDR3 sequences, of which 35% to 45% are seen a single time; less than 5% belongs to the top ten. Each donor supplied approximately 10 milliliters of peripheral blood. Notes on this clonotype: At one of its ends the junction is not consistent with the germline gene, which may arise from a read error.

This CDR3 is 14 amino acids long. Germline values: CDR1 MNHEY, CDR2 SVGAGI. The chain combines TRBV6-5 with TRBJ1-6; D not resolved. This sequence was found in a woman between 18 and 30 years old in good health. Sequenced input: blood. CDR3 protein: CASSYSRDNSPPHF. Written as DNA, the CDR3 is TGTGCCAGCAGTTACTCCCGGGATAATTCACCCCCCCACTTT.